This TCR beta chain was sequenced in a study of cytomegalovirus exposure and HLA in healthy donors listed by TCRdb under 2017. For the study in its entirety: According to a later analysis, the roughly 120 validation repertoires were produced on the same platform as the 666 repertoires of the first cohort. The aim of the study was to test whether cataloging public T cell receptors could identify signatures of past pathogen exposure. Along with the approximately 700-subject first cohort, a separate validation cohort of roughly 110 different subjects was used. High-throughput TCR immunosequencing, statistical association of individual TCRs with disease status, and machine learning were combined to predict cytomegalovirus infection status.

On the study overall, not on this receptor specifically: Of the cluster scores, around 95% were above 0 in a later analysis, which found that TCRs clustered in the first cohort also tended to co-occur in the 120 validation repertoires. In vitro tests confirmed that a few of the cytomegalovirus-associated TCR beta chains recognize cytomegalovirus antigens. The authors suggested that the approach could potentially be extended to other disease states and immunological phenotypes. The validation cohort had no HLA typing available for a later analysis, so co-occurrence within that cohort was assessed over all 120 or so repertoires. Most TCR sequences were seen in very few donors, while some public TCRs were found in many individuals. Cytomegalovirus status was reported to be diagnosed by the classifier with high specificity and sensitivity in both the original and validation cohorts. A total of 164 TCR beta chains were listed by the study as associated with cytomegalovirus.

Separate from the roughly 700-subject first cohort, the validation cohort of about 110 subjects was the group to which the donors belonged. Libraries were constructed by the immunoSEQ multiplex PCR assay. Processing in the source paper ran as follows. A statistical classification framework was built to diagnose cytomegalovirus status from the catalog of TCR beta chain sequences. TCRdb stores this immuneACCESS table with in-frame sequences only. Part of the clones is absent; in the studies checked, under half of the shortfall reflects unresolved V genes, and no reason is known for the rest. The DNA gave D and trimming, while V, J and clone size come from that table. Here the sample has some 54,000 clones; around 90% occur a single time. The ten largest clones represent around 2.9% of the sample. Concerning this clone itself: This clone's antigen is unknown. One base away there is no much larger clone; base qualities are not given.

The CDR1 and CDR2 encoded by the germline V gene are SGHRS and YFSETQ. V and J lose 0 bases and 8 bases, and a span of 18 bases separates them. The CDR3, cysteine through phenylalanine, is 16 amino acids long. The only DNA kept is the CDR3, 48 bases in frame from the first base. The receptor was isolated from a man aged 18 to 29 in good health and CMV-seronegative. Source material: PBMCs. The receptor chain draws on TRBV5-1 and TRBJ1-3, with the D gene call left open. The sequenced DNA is TGCGCCAGCAGCTTGGCCGGACCCCCTCCCGGGGACACCATATATTTT. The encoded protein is CASSLAGPPPGDTIYF.